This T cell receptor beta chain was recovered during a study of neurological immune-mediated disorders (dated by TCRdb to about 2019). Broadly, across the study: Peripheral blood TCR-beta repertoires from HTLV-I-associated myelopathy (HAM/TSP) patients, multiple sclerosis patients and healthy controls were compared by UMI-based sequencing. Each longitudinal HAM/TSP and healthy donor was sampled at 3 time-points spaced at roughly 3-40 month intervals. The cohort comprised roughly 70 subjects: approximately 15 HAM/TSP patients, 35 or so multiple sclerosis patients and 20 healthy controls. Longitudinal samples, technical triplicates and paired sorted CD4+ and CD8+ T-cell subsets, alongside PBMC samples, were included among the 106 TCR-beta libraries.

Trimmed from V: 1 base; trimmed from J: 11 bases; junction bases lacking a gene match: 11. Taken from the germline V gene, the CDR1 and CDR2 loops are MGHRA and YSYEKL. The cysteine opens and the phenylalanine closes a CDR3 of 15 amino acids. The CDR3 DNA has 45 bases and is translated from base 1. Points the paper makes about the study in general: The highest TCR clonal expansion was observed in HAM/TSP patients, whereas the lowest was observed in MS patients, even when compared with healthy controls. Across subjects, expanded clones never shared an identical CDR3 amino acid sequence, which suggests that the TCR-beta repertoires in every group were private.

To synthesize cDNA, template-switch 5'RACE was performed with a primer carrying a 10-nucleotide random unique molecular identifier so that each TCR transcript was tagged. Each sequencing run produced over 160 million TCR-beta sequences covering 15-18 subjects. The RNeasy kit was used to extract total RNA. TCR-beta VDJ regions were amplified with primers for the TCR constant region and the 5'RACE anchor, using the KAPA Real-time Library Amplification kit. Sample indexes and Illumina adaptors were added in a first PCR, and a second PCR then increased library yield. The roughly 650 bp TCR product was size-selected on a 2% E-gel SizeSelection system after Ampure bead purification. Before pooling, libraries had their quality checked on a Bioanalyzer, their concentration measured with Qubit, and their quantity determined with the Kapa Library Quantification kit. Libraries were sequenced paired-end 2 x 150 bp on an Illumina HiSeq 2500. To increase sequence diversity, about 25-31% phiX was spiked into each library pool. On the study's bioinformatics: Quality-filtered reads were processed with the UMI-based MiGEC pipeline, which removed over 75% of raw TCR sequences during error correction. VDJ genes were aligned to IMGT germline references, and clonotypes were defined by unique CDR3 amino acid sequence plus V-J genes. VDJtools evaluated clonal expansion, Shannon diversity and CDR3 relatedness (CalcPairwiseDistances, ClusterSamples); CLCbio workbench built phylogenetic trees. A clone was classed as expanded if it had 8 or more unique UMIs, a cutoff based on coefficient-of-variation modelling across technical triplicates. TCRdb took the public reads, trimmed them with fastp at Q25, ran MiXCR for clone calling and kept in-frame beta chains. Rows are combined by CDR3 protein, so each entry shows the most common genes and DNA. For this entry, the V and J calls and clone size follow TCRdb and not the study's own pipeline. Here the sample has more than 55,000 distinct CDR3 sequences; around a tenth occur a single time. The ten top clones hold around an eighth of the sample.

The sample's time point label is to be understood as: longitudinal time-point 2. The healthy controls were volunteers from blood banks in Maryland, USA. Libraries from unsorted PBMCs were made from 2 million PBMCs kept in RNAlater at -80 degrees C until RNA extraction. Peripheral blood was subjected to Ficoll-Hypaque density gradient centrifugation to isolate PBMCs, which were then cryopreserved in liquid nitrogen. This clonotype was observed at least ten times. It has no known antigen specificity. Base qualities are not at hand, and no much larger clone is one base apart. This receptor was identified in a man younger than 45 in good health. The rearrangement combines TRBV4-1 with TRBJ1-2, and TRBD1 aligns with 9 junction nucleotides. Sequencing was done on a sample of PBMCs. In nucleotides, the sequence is TGCGCCAGCAGCCAAGGGGGACAGGGAAGTTCCCCTTACACCTTC. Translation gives CASSQGGQGSSPYTF.